This paragraph reports one T cell receptor (beta chain). Its antigen is not known. This specimen comes from a study of T cell responses to AZD1222 COVID-19 vaccine. Study information: Recipients boosted at about 4 weeks or about 12 weeks are pooled.

The junction had 6 bases not matched to a gene; V was cut back by 3 bases and J by 3 bases. From germline, CDR1 is SGHAT and CDR2 FQNNGV. The CDR3 spans 16 residues. General study results and limits: Sampling that yielded the repertoires occurred only after the peak T cell response. Most donors were white British and more were female, and clonal diversity was possibly underestimated. When two AZD1222 doses had been given, Spike-specific TCR breadth and depth rose.

Assay: immunoSEQ multiplex PCR; the TCRdb copy retains only in-frame clones and omits some. The repertoire consists of some 120,000 clones, with roughly 91% occurring once and the leading ten covering approximately 3%. The sequences come from peripheral blood, collected on day 0 of AZD1222 vaccination. The origin of this receptor is an adult in good health. This chain connects TRBV11-2 to TRBJ2-2, with 8 positions matching TRBD2. CDR3 sequence reads: CASSFFGTRDTGELFF. The CDR3 DNA reads as TGTGCCAGCAGCTTCTTCGGGACTAGGGACACCGGGGAGCTGTTTTTT.